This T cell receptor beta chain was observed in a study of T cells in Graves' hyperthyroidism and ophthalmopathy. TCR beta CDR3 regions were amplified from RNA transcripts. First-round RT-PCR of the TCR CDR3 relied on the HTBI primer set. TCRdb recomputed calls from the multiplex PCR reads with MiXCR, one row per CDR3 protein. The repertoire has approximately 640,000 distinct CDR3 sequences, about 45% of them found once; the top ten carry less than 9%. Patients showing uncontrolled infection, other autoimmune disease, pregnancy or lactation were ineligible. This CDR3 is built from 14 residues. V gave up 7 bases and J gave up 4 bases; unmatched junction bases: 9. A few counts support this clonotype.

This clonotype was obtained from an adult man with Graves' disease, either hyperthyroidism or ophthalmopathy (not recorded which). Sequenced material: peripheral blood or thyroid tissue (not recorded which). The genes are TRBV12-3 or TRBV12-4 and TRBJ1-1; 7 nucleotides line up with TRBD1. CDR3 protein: CASKLQGLGTEAFF. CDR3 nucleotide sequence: TGTGCCAGCAAGTTACAGGGGCTGGGCACTGAAGCTTTCTTT.